This T cell receptor (beta chain) appears in the sequencing data of a study of beta chain features in type 1 diabetes. Study results and caveats: Patients and controls would be equally affected if PCR favored shorter templates.

Trimming pared 3 bases from V and 9 bases from J, leaving 16 bases between. Germline CDR1 is SGHNT and CDR2 is YENEEA. The CDR3 consists of 14 residues. Of the isolated RNA, all was reverse transcribed, and so the sequenced material was expressed TCRB transcripts. Clones were read by immunoSEQ multiplex PCR, and TCRdb kept only the in-frame ones, dropping some. Of about 360,000 clones in the sample, around an eighth were seen once. As for this clone: Its antigen is unknown.

This sequence was found in a man aged 18-30 years in good health. The rearrangement links TRBV11-3 to TRBJ2-3; possible D gene TRBD1, 6 bases. Input material: naive CD4+ T cells from blood. This CDR3 is CASSLEQGLDTQYF. DNA for the CDR3: TGTGCCAGCAGCTTGGAGCAGGGGCTAGACACGCAGTATTTT.